This TCR beta chain is drawn from a study of identical twins. There are a few counts of this clonotype. MiXCR was run by TCRdb on the 5' RACE reads, yielding one entry per CDR3 protein. The sample gives approximately 620,000 distinct CDR3 sequences, over 8.5% of which show up once; around 0.95% is in the top ten. Germline values: CDR1 MNHEY, CDR2 SVGEGT. This CDR3 comprises 15 residues. V lost 0 bases and J lost 2, with 9 bases in between. The data were also submitted as part of a second study, on yellow fever vaccine responses in identical twins.

The TCR originated in a woman between 18 and 30 years old in good health. The sequenced sample consisted of PBMCs. The chain has TRBV6-2 or TRBV6-3 and TRBJ2-3; D gene unclear. The CDR3 DNA follows: TGTGCCAGCAGTTACTCCACGGCGGACACAGATACGCAGTATTTT. It is translated as CASSYSTADTDTQYF.